The clone carrying this T cell receptor beta chain appeared many times. The entry originates in a study of CD8 T cells in ankylosing spondylitis. TCRdb redid the calling of the 5' RACE reads with MiXCR, one entry per CDR3 protein. Of roughly 230,000 distinct CDR3 sequences in the sample, roughly 8% were seen once. V was cut by 0 bases and J by 1 base, with 6 bases left in between. The CDR3 consists of 13 residues. Germline lookup yields CDR1 SQVTM and CDR2 ANQGSEA. The sequence derives from a female donor with ankylosing spondylitis or in good health (not recorded which). Sequencing was done on a sample of blood, either unsorted or a sorted T cell fraction (not recorded which). This chain links TRBV29-1 with TRBJ1-1, with D unclear. CDR3 sequence reads: CSVEEGGNTEAFF. Here the CDR3 DNA reads TGCAGCGTTGAAGAGGGAGGGAACACTGAAGCTTTCTTT.